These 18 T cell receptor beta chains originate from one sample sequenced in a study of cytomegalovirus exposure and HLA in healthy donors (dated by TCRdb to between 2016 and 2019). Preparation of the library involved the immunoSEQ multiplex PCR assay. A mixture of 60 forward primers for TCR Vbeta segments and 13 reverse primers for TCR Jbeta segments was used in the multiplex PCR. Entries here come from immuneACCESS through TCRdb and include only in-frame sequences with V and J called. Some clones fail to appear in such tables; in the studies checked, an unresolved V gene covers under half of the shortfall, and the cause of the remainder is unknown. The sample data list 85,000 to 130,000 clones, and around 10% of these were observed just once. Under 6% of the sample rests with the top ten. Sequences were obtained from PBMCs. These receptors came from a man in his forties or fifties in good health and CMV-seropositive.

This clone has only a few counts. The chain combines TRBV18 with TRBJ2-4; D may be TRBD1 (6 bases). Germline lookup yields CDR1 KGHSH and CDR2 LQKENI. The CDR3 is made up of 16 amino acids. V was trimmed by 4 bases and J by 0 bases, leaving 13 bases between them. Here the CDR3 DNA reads TGTGCCAGCTCACACGGGACACCCGTAGCCAAAAACATTCAGTACTTC. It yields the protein CASSHGTPVAKNIQYF.

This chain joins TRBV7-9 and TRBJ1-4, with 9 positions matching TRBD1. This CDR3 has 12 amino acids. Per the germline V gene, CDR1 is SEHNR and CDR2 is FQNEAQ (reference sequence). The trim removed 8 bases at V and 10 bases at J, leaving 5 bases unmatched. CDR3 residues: CASGGQGGKLFF. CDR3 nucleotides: TGTGCCAGCGGGGGACAGGGAGGAAAACTGTTTTTT.

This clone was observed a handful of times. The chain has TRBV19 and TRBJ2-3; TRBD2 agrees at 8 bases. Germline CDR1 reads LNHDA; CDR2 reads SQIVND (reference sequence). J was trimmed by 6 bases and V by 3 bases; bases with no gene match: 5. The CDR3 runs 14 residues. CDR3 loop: CASSIFGREDTQYF. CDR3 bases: TGTGCCAGTAGTATTTTCGGGAGGGAGGATACGCAGTATTTT.

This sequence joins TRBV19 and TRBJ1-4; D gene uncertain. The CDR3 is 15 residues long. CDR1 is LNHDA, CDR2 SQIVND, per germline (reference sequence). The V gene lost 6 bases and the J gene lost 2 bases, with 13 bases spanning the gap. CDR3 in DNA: TGTGCCAGTAGCCGCATGGAGAACACTAATGAAAAACTGTTTTTT. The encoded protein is CASSRMENTNEKLFF.

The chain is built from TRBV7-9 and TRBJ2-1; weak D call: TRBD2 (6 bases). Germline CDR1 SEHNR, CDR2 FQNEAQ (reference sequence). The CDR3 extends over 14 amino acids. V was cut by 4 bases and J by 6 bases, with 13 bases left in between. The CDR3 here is CASSSSPGGNEQFF. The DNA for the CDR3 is TGTGCCAGCAGCTCGTCGCCCGGGGGCAATGAGCAGTTCTTC.

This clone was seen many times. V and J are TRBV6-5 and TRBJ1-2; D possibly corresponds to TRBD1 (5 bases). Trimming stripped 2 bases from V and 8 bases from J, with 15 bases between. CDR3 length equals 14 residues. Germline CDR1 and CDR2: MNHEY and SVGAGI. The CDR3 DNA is TGTGCCAGCAGTTACGACGAGGCAGGGAAGGGCTACACCTTC. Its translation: CASSYDEAGKGYTF.

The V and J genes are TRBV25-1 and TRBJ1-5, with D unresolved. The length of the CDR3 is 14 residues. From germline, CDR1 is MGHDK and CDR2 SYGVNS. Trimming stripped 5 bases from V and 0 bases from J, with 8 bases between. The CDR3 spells CASSLVNSNQPQHF. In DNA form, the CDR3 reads TGTGCCAGCAGTCTCGTTAATAGCAATCAGCCCCAGCATTTT.

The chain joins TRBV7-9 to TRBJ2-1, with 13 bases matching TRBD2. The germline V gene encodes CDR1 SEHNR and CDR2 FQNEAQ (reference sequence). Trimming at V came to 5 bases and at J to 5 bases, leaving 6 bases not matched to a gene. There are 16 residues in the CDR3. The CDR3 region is CASSPDGLAGDNEQFF. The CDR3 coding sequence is TGTGCCAGCAGCCCGGACGGACTAGCGGGAGACAATGAGCAGTTCTTC.

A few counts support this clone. CDR3 region: CASSPGETQYF. CDR3 coding DNA: TGTGCCAGCAGCCCAGGAGAGACCCAGTACTTC. The rearrangement uses TRBV11-2 and TRBJ2-5, with D unresolved. Trimming took 5 bases from V and 4 from J, leaving 5 bases between them. The CDR3 loop spans 11 amino acids. Germline-derived CDR1 and CDR2 are SGHAT and FQNNGV.

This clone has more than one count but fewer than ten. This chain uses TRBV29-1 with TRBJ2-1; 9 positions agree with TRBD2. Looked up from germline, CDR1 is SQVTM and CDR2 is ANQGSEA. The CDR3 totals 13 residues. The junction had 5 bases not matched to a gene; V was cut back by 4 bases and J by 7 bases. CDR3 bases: TGCAGCGTTGTTGCGGGAGGGCCTAATGAGCAGTTCTTC. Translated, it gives CSVVAGGPNEQFF.

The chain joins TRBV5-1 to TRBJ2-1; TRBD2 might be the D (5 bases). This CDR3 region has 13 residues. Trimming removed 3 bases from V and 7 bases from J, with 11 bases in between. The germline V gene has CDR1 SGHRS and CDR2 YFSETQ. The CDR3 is CASSSEGQNEQFF. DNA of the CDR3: TGCGCCAGCAGCTCCGAGGGCCAAAATGAGCAGTTCTTC.

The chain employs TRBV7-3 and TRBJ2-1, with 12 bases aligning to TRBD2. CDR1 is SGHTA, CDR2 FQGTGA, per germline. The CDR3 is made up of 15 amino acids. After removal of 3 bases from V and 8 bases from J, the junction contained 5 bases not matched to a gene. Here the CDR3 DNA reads TGTGCCAGCAGCTTCACCGGGACTAGCGGGTATGAGCAGTTCTTC. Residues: CASSFTGTSGYEQFF.

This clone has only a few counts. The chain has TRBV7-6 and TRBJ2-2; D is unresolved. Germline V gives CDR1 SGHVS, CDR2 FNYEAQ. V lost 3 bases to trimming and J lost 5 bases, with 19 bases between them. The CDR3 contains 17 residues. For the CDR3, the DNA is TGTGCCAGCAGCTTGCCTCACGACAAACCAGTTACCGGGGAGCTGTTTTTT. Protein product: CASSLPHDKPVTGELFF.

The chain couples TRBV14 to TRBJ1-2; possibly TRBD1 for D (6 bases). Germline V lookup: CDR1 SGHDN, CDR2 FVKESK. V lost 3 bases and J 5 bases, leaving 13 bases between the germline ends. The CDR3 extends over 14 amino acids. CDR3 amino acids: CASSHRDIIYGYTF. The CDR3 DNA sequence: TGTGCCAGCAGCCACCGGGACATTATATATGGCTACACCTTC.

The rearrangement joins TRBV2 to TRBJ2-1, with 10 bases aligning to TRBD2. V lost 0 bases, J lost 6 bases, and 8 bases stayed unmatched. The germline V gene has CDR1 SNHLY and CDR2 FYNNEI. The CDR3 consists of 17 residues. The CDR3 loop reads CASSEALAGVISNEQFF. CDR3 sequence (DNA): TGTGCCAGCAGTGAAGCCCTAGCGGGAGTCATCAGCAATGAGCAGTTCTTC. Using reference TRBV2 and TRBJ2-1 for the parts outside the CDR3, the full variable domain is EPEVTQTPSHQVTQMGQEVILRCVPISNHLYFYWYRQILGQKVEFLVSFYNNEISEKSEIFDDQFSVERPDGSNFTLKIRSTKLEDSAMYFCASSEALAGVISNEQFFGPGTRLTVL.

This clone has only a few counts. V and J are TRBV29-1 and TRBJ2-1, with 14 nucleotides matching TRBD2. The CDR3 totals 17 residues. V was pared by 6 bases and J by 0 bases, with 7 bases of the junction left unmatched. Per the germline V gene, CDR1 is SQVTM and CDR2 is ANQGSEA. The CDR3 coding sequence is TGCAGCGTCCCAGGGACTAGCGGGGGACGCTCCTACAATGAGCAGTTCTTC. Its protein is CSVPGTSGGRSYNEQFF.

The CDR3 DNA is TGTGCCAGTCCGAAGAGACTAGCGGGAGAAAATACCGGGGAGCTGTTTTTT. It specifies CASPKRLAGENTGELFF. The chain recombines TRBV27 with TRBJ2-2, with 12 bases matching TRBD2. CDR1 is MNHEY, CDR2 SMNVEV, per germline (reference sequence). The CDR3 length is 17 residues. Unmatched junction bases numbered 13, after V lost 9 bases and J lost 5 bases.

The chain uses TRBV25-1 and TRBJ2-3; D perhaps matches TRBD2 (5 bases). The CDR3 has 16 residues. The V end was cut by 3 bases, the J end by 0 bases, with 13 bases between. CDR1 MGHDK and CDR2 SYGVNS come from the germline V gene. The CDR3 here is CASSDTRGSSTDTQYF. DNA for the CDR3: TGTGCCAGCAGTGACACTCGCGGGTCTAGCACAGATACGCAGTATTTT.